These 13 T cell receptor beta chains were sequenced from one sample in a study of cytomegalovirus exposure and HLA in healthy donors. Profiled with immunoSEQ multiplex PCR; TCRdb holds only in-frame clones, not every one. The table lists about 170,000 clones, approximately 89% of them singletons. What was sequenced was PBMCs. All receptors come from a woman in her late teens or twenties in good health and CMV-seropositive.

The gene calls are TRBV6-5 and TRBJ2-7; D possibly corresponds to TRBD2 (6 bases). The CDR3 loop spans 16 amino acids. Germline CDR1 MNHEY, CDR2 SVGAGI. Trimming took off 2 bases at V and 1 base at J, with 15 bases between the two ends. The CDR3: CASSYLPGVISYEQYF. The DNA of the CDR3 is TGTGCCAGCAGTTACCTTCCGGGGGTCATATCCTACGAGCAGTACTTC.

The chain uses TRBV2 and TRBJ2-7; 11 bases align to TRBD2. The CDR3 extends over 15 amino acids. V was clipped by 5 bases and J by 3 bases; unmatched bases: 6. CDR1 is SNHLY and CDR2 is FYNNEI in the germline V gene. The CDR3 nucleotides are TGTGCCAGCAGTCCAACTAGCGGGAGTTTCTACGAGCAGTACTTC. It is translated as CASSPTSGSFYEQYF.

This clone appeared a few times. V gene TRBV19 combines with J gene TRBJ1-5; weak D call: TRBD1 (6 bases). CDR3 length: 14 amino acids. The V gene's germline CDR1 is LNHDA and CDR2 SQIVND (reference sequence). V dropped 3 bases and J dropped 11 bases, with 17 bases sitting between them. The CDR3 spells CASSIGPTPGAQHF. CDR3 DNA: TGTGCCAGTAGTATCGGACCCACGCCAGGGGCCCAGCATTTT.

The chain couples TRBV30 to TRBJ1-5; TRBD1 matches 7 bases. This CDR3 has 14 amino acids. V shed 1 base, J shed 5 bases, and the junction held 5 bases outside the gene matches. Germline V gene lookup returns CDR1 GTSNPN and CDR2 SVGIG (reference sequence). The CDR3 coding sequence is TGTGCCTGGAGTGGGTTTACAGGGGATCAGCCCCAGCATTTT. Translation gives CAWSGFTGDQPQHF.

The chain joins TRBV10-3 to TRBJ2-7; D unresolved. Per the germline V gene, CDR1 is ENHRY and CDR2 is SYGVKD. The CDR3 covers 14 residues. V was clipped by 10 bases and J by 4 bases, with 20 bases between them. The CDR3 here is CATNTAQMDYEQYF. The CDR3, as DNA: TGTGCCACCAATACGGCACAGATGGATTACGAGCAGTACTTC.

CDR3 bases: TGTGCCAGCTCACCACCGTGGGACTATAACAATGAGCAGTTCTTC. It specifies CASSPPWDYNNEQFF. The gene calls are TRBV18 and TRBJ2-1, with 7 bases that match TRBD2. Germline V lookup: CDR1 KGHSH, CDR2 LQKENI. The trim removed 0 bases at V and 5 bases at J, leaving 4 bases unmatched. The CDR3 covers 15 residues. The full variable domain, its missing parts supplied by reference TRBV18 and TRBJ2-1, is NAGVMQNPRHLVRRRGQEARLRCSPMKGHSHVYWYRQLPEEGLKFMVYLQKENIIDESGMPKERFSAEFPKEGPSILRIQQVVRGDSAAYFCASSPPWDYNNEQFFGPGTRLTVL.

The chain carries TRBV15 and TRBJ1-5; D remains unclear. With 1 base removed from V and 0 bases from J, the gap between germline ends came to 4 bases. Germline CDR1 and CDR2: LNHNV and YYDKDF (reference sequence). The CDR3 is made up of 14 amino acids. The CDR3 reads CATSRAGSNQPQHF. The CDR3 nucleotides read TGTGCCACCAGCAGAGCGGGTAGCAATCAGCCCCAGCATTTT.

Comments on this clone: At one end, the junction sequence differs from germline, possibly due to a read error. The J gene is TRBJ2-3, the V gene TRBV15; tentative D call: TRBD1 (5 bases). The CDR3 runs 11 residues. Germline CDR1 and CDR2: LNHNV and YYDKDF (reference sequence). For the CDR3, the DNA is TGTGCCTCCAGGTGGGGCGGTACGCAGTATTTT. Protein sequence: CASRWGGTQYF. The entire variable domain, with the rest obtained from reference TRBV15 and TRBJ2-3, is as follows: DAMVIQNPRYQVTQFGKPVTLSCSQTLNHNVMYWYQQKSSQAPKLLFHYYDKDFNNEADTPDNFQSRRPNTSFCFLDIRSPGLGDTAMYLCASRWGGTQYFGPGTRLTVL.

This clone was counted once. The chain combines TRBV10-1 with TRBJ2-1, with 9 bases matching TRBD1. This CDR3 is built from 15 residues. V dropped 8 bases and J dropped 6; count of bases not matched to a gene: 11. CDR1 WNHNN and CDR2 SYGVQD come from the germline V gene (reference sequence). CDR3 in DNA: TGCGCCAGCGGGACTCACAGGGGGCTCACCAATGAGCAGTTCTTC. This translates into CASGTHRGLTNEQFF.

For the CDR3, the DNA is TGTGCCAGTCACGTACCGGGGACAGGGGTCCACGAGCAGTACTTC. Its protein product is CASHVPGTGVHEQYF. This chain joins TRBV19 and TRBJ2-7; 10 nucleotides align to TRBD1. CDR3 length: 15 amino acids. V trimming: 8 bases; J trimming: 5 bases; junction bases outside the gene matches: 12. Germline CDR1 LNHDA, CDR2 SQIVND (reference sequence).

This chain uses TRBV5-4 with TRBJ2-1, with 11 bases fitting TRBD2. With 2 bases clipped from V and 8 bases from J, the junction kept 12 bases outside the gene matches. This CDR3 comprises 17 residues. Per germline, CDR1 SGHNT and CDR2 YYREEE (reference sequence). The CDR3 DNA reads TGTGCCAGCAGCTTCCTGGTACTAGCGGGAGATGTCCATGAGCAGTTCTTC. Its protein product is CASSFLVLAGDVHEQFF.

The CDR3 reads CASHPIGQAKENFF. The DNA for the CDR3 is TGTGCCAGCCATCCGATCGGACAGGCCAAAGAGAATTTCTTT. This chain joins TRBV14 and TRBJ1-1, with 7 bases lining up with TRBD1. Germline CDR1 reads SGHDN; CDR2 reads FVKESK. The length of the CDR3 is 14 residues. After removal of 8 bases from V and 13 bases from J, the junction contained 19 bases not matched to a gene. Drawing the rest from reference TRBV14 and TRBJ1-1, the complete variable domain is EAGVTQFPSHSVIEKGQTVTLRCDPISGHDNLYWYRRVMGKEIKFLLHFVKESKQDESGMPNNRFLAERTGGTYSTLKVQPAELEDSGVYFCASHPIGQAKENFFGQGTRLTVV.

This chain uses TRBV19 with TRBJ2-2, with D tentatively TRBD2 (6 bases). Germline-derived CDR1 and CDR2 are LNHDA and SQIVND (reference sequence). V was clipped by 7 bases and J by 1 base, with 16 bases between them. There are 16 residues in the CDR3. CDR3 region: CASTRGRTWNTGELFF. CDR3 nucleotides: TGTGCCAGTACCCGAGGGAGGACTTGGAACACCGGGGAGCTGTTTTTT. The full variable domain, rest sourced from reference TRBV19 and TRBJ2-2, is DGGITQSPKYLFRKEGQNVTLSCEQNLNHDAMYWYRQDPGQGLRLIYYSQIVNDFQKGDIAEGYSVSREKKESFPLTVTSAQKNPTAFYLCASTRGRTWNTGELFFGEGSRLTVL.